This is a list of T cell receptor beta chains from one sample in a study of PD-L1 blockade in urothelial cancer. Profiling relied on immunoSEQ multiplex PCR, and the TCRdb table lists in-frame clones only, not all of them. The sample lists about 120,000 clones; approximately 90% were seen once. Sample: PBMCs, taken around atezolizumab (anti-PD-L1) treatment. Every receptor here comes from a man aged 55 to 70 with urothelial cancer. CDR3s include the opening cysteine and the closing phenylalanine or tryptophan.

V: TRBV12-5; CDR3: CASGLAGAETQYF
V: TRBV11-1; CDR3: CASSTPGQGVAFF
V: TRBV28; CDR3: CASSRAGSWQPQHF
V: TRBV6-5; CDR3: CASRRVGKETQYF
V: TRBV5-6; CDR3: CASSFLGGNTGELFF
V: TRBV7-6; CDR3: CASSLEEREAQLGTGELFF
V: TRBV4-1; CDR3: CASSRPGQGGETQYF
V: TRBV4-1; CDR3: CASSQELSRGPNTEAFF
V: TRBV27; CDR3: CASRKSAGAVISYNEQFF
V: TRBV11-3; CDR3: CASSFQPGTYEQYF
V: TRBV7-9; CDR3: CASSPERGGIEQYF
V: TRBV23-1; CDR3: CASNPGSVTGELFF
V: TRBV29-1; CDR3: CSAPGLNEGEKLFF
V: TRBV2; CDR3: CASLGARYEQYF
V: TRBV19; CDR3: CASSSSFNGADTQYF
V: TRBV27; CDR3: CASMSGGNDQPQHF
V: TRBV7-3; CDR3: CASSSQPAGANTGELFF
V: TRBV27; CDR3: CASSHLGTEFSGNTIYF
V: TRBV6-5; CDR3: CASSPRTGNTEAFF
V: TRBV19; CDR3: CASSNYLTGHPTELFF
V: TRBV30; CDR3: CAWNPGTGYAFF
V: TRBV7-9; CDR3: CASSSTADEQYF
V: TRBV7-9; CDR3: CASSLASSSTDTQYF
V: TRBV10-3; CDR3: CAINRQGANEQYF
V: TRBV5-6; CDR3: CASSFTSGYTEAFF
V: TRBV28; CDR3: CASSLQGTNYGYTF
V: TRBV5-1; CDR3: CASTLTAGGTDTQYF
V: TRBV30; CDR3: CAYAAGGANVLTF
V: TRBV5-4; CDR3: CASSLGGERGGSNIQYF
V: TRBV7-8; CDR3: CASSTLGLEPYEQYF
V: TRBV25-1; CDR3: CASSVQAFYGYTF
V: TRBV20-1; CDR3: CSAGGLNEQYF
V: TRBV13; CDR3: CASSLEGDSPYEQYF
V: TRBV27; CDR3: CASSLNLARSFADTQYF
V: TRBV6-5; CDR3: CASSSHRLAGGDEQFF
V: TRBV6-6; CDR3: CASRGQYYYGYTF
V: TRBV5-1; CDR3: CASSVGGPTDTQYF
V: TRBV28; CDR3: CASSGAGVNEKLFF
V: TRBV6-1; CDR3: CASSERQGRNTEAFF
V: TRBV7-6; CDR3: CASSLEVTGASEQFF
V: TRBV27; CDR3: CASSLDRGKYEQYF
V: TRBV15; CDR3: CATSRDREMPGNTIYF
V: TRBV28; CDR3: CAIYRGTSGEGGQFF
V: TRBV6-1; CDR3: CASSEAPGQGSQPQHF